This T cell receptor (beta chain) was observed in a study of cytomegalovirus exposure and HLA in healthy donors. Study results and caveats: The authors later found TCR association rates varying by HLA locus, with DRB1 most and HLA-C fewest. Testing in vitro showed a few CMV-associated chains specific for CMV antigens. High sensitivity and specificity were reportedly achieved when the classifier diagnosed cytomegalovirus status.

PCR primers comprised 60 Vbeta and 13 Jbeta primers. In the authors' workflow: A follow-up analysis tallied 60 million to 85 million unique TCR beta chains, about 10 million shared. The method was immunoSEQ multiplex PCR; TCRdb's version includes in-frame clones alone and lacks a portion of them. The DNA gave D and trimming, while V, J and clone size come from that table. The table includes around 120,000 clones, roughly four fifths detected once. As regards this clone: Its specificity is not known.

V lost 10 bases, J lost 7 bases, and 14 bases lay in between. The germline CDR1 and CDR2 sequences are MRHNA and SNTAGT. The CDR3 consists of 12 residues. The V gene is TRBV6-4, the J gene TRBJ2-1; D remains unclear. The clonotype was recovered from a woman in her forties in good health and CMV-seronegative. Input material: PBMCs. In DNA, the CDR3 is TGTGCCAACTTCCTAGGAGCTAATGAGCAGTTCTTC. Its translation: CANFLGANEQFF.